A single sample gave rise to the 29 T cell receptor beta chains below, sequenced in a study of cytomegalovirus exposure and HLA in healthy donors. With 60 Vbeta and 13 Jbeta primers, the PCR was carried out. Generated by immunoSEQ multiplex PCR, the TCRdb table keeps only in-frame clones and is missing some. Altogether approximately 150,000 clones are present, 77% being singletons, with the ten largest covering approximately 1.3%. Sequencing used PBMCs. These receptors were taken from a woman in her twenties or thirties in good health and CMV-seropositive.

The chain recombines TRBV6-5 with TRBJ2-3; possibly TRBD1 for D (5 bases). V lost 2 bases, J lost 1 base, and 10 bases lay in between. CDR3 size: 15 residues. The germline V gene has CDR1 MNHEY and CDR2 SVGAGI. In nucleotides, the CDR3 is TGTGCCAGCAGTTACGGAACAGGAGGCACAGATACGCAGTATTTT. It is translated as CASSYGTGGTDTQYF.

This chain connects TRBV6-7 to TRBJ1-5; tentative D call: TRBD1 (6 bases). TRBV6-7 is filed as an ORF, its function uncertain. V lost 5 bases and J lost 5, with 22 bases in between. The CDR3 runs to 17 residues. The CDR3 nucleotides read TGTGCCAGCAGTCCGCTTAGGGCCCTCCAGGGGTATCAGCCCCAGCATTTT. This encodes CASSPLRALQGYQPQHF.

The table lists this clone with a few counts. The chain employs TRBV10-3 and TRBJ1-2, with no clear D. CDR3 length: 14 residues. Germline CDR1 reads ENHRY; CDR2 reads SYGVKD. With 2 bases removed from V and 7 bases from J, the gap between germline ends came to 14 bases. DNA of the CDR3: TGTGCCATCAGTGAGGGGCAGGATCCGCTTGGCTACACCTTC. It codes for CAISEGQDPLGYTF.

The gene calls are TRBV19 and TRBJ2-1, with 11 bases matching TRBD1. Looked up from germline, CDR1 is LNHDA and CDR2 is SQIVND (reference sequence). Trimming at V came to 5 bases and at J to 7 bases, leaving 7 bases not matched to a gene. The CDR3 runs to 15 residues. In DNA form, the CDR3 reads TGTGCCAGTAGTTTAACCGGGACAGGGGGAAATGAGCAGTTCTTC. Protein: CASSLTGTGGNEQFF.

CDR3 in DNA: TGCGCCAGCAGCCAAACTTTATCGGCGGGGGACTACACCATCACAGATACGCAGTATTTT. This codes for CASSQTLSAGDYTITDTQYF. The genes are TRBV4-3 and TRBJ2-3; 7 nucleotides line up with TRBD2. V lost 2 bases and J lost 2; bases outside the gene matches: 19. The germline CDR1 and CDR2 sequences are LGHNA and YSLEER. The CDR3 sequence is 20 residues long.

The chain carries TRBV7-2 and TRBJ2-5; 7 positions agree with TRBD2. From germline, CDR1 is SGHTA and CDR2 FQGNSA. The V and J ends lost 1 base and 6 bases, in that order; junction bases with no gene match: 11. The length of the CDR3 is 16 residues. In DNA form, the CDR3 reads TGTGCCAGCAGCTTAGAGGGAGCGGGAATAAGGCAGACCCAGTACTTC. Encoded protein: CASSLEGAGIRQTQYF.

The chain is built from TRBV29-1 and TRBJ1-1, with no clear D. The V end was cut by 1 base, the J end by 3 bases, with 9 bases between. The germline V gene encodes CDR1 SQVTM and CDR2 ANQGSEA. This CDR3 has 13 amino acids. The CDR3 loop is CSVEAGRDTEAFF. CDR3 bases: TGCAGCGTTGAAGCGGGGAGGGACACTGAAGCTTTCTTT.

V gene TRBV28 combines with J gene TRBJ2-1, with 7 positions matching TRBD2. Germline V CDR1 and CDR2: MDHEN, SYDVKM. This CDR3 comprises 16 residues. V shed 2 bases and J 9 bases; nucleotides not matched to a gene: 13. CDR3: CASSLNRDYPSGEQFF. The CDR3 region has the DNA TGTGCCAGCAGTTTAAATCGGGACTACCCTTCAGGTGAGCAGTTCTTC.

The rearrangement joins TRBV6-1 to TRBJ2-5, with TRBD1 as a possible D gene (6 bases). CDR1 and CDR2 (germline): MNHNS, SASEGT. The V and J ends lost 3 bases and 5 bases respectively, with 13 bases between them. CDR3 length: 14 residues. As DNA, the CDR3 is TGTGCCAGCAGTGATATAGGGGGTACGGAGACCCAGTACTTC. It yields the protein CASSDIGGTETQYF.

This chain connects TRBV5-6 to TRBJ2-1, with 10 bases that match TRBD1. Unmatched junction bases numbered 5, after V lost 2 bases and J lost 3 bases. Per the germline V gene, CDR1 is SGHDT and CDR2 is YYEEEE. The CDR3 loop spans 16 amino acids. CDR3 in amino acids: CASSFPRDRGYNEQFF. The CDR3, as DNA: TGTGCCAGCAGCTTCCCCCGGGACAGGGGCTACAATGAGCAGTTCTTC.

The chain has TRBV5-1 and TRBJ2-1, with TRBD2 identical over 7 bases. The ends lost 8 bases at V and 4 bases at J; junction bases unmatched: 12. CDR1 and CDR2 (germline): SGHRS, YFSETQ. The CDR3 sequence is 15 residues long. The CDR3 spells CARHRQAGNYNEQFF. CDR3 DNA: TGCGCCAGGCACCGACAAGCGGGAAATTACAATGAGCAGTTCTTC.

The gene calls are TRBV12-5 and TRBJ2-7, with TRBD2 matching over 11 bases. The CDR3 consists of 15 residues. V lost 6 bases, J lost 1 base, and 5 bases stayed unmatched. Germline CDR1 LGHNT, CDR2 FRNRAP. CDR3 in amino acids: CASGLTSGSSYEQYF. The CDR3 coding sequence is TGTGCTAGTGGACTCACTAGCGGGAGTTCCTACGAGCAGTACTTC.

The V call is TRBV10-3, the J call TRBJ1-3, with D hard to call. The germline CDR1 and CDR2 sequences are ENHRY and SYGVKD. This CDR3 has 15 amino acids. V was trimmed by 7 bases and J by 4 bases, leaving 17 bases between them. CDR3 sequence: CAITEGGPRGNTIYF. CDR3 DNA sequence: TGTGCCATCACCGAGGGAGGCCCAAGGGGAAACACCATATATTTT.

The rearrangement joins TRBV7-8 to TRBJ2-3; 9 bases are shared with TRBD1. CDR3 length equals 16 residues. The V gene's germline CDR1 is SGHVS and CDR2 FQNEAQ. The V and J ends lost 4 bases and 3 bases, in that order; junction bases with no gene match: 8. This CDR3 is CASSSGDRDITDTQYF. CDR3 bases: TGTGCCAGCAGCTCTGGGGACAGGGATATTACAGATACGCAGTATTTT.

The CDR3 nucleotides are TGTGCCAGCAGCGTAGAGGGAGTCAGGGGAATCGACGAGCAGTACTTC. It is translated as CASSVEGVRGIDEQYF. The V gene is TRBV9, the J gene TRBJ2-7; D might be TRBD1 (6 bases). Germline CDR1 is SGDLS and CDR2 is YYNGEE. This CDR3 contains 16 residues. Deletions cut 0 bases from V and 5 bases from J, with 18 bases between.

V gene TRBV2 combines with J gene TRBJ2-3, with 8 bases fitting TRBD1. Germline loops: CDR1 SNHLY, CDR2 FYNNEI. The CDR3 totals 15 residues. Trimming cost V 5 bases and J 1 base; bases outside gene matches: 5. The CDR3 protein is CASSSDRGRTDTQYF. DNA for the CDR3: TGTGCCAGCAGTTCCGACAGGGGCCGCACAGATACGCAGTATTTT.

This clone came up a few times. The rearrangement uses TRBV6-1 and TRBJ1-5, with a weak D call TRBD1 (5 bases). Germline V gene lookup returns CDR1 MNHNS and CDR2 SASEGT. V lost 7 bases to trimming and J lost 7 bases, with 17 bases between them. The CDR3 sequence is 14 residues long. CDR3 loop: CASMGGWGIQPQHF. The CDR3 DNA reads TGTGCCAGCATGGGGGGATGGGGGATACAGCCCCAGCATTTT.

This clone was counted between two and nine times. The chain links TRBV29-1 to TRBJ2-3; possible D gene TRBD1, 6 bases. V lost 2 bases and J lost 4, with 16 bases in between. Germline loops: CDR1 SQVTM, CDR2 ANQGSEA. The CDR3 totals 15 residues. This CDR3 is CSVEKAGTRADTQYF. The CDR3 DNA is TGCAGCGTTGAAAAAGCCGGGACAAGAGCAGATACGCAGTATTTT.

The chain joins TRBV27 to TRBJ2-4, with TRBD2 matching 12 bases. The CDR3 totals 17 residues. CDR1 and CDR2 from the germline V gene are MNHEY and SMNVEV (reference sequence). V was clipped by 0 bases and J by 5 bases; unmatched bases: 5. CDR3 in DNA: TGTGCCAGCAGTTTATCTGTGGGGACTAGCGGGCAAAACATTCAGTACTTC. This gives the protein CASSLSVGTSGQNIQYF.

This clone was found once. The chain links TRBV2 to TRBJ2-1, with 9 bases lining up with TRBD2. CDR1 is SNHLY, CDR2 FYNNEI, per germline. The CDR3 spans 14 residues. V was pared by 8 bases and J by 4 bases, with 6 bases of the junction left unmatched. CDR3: CASGAGGIYNEQFF. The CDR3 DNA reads TGTGCCAGCGGGGCGGGAGGGATATACAATGAGCAGTTCTTC.

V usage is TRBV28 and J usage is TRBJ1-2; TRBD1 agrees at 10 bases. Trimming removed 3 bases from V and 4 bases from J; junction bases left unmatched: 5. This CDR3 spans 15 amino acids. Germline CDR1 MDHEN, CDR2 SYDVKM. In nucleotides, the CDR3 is TGTGCCAGCAGTTTCCGGGACAGGGGATTCTATGGCTACACCTTC. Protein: CASSFRDRGFYGYTF.

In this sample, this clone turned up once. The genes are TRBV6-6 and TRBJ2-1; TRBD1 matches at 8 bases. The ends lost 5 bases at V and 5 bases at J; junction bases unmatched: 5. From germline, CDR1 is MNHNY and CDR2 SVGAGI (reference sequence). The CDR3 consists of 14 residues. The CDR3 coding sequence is TGTGCCAGCAGTGGACAGGGATGGCACAATGAGCAGTTCTTC. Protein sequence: CASSGQGWHNEQFF.

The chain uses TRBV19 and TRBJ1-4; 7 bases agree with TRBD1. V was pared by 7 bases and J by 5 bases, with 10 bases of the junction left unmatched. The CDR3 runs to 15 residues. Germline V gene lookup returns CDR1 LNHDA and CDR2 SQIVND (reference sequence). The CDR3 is CASNSRGQVNEKLFF. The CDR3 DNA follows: TGTGCCAGTAACTCACGCGGACAGGTGAATGAAAAACTGTTTTTT. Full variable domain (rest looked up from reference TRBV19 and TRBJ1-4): DGGITQSPKYLFRKEGQNVTLSCEQNLNHDAMYWYRQDPGQGLRLIYYSQIVNDFQKGDIAEGYSVSREKKESFPLTVTSAQKNPTAFYLCASNSRGQVNEKLFFGSGTQLSVL.

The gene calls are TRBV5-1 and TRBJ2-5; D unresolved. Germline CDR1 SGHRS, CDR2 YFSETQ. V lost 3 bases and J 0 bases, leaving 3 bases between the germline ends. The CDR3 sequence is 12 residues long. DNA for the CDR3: TGCGCCAGCAGCTCGTACCAAGAGACCCAGTACTTC. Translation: CASSSYQETQYF.

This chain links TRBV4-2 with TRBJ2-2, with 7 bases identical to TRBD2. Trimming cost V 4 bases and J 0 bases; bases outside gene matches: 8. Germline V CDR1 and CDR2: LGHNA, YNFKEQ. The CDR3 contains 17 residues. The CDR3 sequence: CASSPGGGTTNTGELFF. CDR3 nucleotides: TGTGCCAGCAGCCCAGGTGGGGGGACTACGAACACCGGGGAGCTGTTTTTT.

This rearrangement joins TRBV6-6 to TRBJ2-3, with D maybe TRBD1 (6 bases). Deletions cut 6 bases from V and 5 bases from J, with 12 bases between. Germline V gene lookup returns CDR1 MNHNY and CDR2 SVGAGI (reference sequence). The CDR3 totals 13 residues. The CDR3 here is CASSSGDLDTQYF. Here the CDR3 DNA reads TGTGCCAGCAGCTCAGGGGATTTAGATACGCAGTATTTT.

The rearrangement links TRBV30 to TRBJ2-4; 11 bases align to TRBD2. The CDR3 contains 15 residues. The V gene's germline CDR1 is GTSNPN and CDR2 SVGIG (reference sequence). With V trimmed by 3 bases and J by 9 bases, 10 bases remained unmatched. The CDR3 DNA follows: TGTGCCTGGAGAAGACTAGCGGGATCAGGAGGCATTCAGTACTTC. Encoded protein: CAWRRLAGSGGIQYF.

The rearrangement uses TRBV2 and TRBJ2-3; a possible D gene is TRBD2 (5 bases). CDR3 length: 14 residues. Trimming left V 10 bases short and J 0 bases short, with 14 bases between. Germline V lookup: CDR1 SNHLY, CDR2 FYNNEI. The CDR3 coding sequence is TGTGCCACCATGAGGGAAACCAGCACAGATACGCAGTATTTT. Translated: CATMRETSTDTQYF.

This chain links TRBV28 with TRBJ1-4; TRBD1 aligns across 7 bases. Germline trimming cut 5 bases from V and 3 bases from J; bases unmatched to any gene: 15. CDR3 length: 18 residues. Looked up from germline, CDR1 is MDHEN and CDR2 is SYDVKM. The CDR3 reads CASSPYGTVGRSNEKLFF. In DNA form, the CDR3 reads TGTGCCAGCAGTCCCTATGGGACAGTTGGGAGGTCTAATGAAAAACTGTTTTTT.